This TCR beta chain was captured in a study of CD8 T cells in ankylosing spondylitis. In the case of this clonotype: Its antigen is unknown.

MiXCR, applied by TCRdb to the 5' RACE reads, yields one record per CDR3 protein. The sample consists of 700,000 or so distinct CDR3 sequences, under 20% of them appearing once. CDR1 is SEHNR and CDR2 is FQNEAQ in the germline V gene (reference sequence). V lost 1 base to trimming and J lost 3 bases, with 6 bases between them. The CDR3 has 14 amino acids. General study results and limits: Significant enrichment of disease-linked clones was reportedly seen in matched ankylosing spondylitis synovial fluid. Eight highly homologous variants formed a TCR beta motif that appeared characteristic of ankylosing spondylitis blood.

The chain links TRBV7-9 to TRBJ2-2; D not certain. This TCR was recovered from a male donor with ankylosing spondylitis. The sample consisted of blood, either unsorted or a sorted T cell fraction (not recorded which). The CDR3 here is CASSLGYYTGELFF. DNA of the CDR3: TGTGCCAGCAGCTTAGGCTATTACACCGGGGAGCTGTTTTTT.